These 24 T cell receptor beta chains share one sample of origin, sequenced in a study of shared clonotypes between healthy human individuals. The assay was immunoSEQ multiplex PCR, and TCRdb's table has in-frame clones only and misses some. The profile shows 1.5 million to 1.9 million clones, approximately 98% of them singletons. The material sequenced was naive CD4+ T cells sorted from blood. Subset described: CD45RA+ positively selected. These TCRs come from a man aged 30 to 39 in good health.

The gene calls are TRBV29-1 and TRBJ2-7; D not certain. The CDR3 extends over 14 amino acids. V gave up 1 base and J gave up 1 base, with 11 bases separating them. In germline, CDR1 is SQVTM, CDR2 ANQGSEA. The CDR3 nucleotides are TGCAGCGTTGAAGTCCCCCAGCCATCCTACGAGCAGTACTTC. Translating it yields CSVEVPQPSYEQYF.

The gene calls are TRBV2 and TRBJ2-1, with 7 nucleotides matching TRBD2. CDR3 length: 16 amino acids. CDR1 and CDR2 (germline): SNHLY, FYNNEI. Losses at the gene ends were 3 bases for V and 4 bases for J; bases not matched to a gene: 9. The CDR3 coding sequence is TGTGCCAGCAGTGATAAGGGTGGACTAGGGTACAATGAGCAGTTCTTC. Encoded protein: CASSDKGGLGYNEQFF.

This chain links TRBV7-2 with TRBJ2-7; D possibly matches TRBD1 or TRBD2 (5 bases each). V was cut by 1 base and J by 3 bases, with 10 bases left in between. Per germline, CDR1 SGHTA and CDR2 FQGNSA. CDR3 length equals 14 residues. The CDR3 bases are TGTGCCAGCAGCTTAGGGGGGACCTACTACGAGCAGTACTTC. Its translation: CASSLGGTYYEQYF.

The chain joins TRBV9 to TRBJ2-4, with D maybe TRBD2 (6 bases). CDR1 and CDR2 from the germline V gene are SGDLS and YYNGEE. The CDR3 covers 15 residues. Trimming pared 4 bases from V and 3 bases from J, leaving 14 bases between. This CDR3 is CASSLGGPHKNIQYF. CDR3 DNA sequence: TGTGCCAGCAGCCTAGGAGGGCCTCACAAAAACATTCAGTACTTC.

A word on this clone: The same CDR3 also results from other DNA sequences found in this sample. The chain joins TRBV29-1 to TRBJ2-3; tentative D call: TRBD1 (5 bases). V was pared by 3 bases and J by 3 bases, with 13 bases between. The CDR3 sequence is 14 residues long. The germline V gene has CDR1 SQVTM and CDR2 ANQGSEA. The CDR3 sequence: CSVDGQGGTDTQYF. The CDR3 region has the DNA TGCAGCGTTGATGGGCAGGGTGGGACAGATACGCAGTATTTT.

The gene calls are TRBV18 and TRBJ2-7; TRBD2 is a possible D gene (5 bases). V was pared by 1 base and J by 0 bases, with 10 bases between. Germline assignment: CDR1 KGHSH and CDR2 LQKENI. The CDR3 spans 15 residues. The CDR3 region is CASSPQVASSYEQYF. CDR3 nucleotide sequence: TGTGCCAGCTCACCACAGGTAGCGAGCTCCTACGAGCAGTACTTC.

The chain uses TRBV7-9 and TRBJ1-5; 7 bases map to TRBD1. The CDR3 is 14 residues long. V was clipped by 6 bases and J by 1 base; unmatched bases: 3. CDR1 is SEHNR, CDR2 FQNEAQ, per germline (reference sequence). CDR3 DNA sequence: TGTGCCAGCAGTCACAGGGGAAGCAATCAGCCCCAGCATTTT. Translation gives CASSHRGSNQPQHF.

The chain carries TRBV28 and TRBJ1-1; D ambiguous. V gave up 2 bases and J gave up 3 bases, with 7 bases separating them. Germline CDR1 reads MDHEN; CDR2 reads SYDVKM. The CDR3 extends over 13 amino acids. The CDR3 DNA sequence: TGTGCCAGCAGTTTACGGGAACACACTGAAGCTTTCTTT. Translating gives CASSLREHTEAFF.

This clone came up once. The chain has TRBV10-3 and TRBJ2-7; D remains ambiguous. The V and J ends lost 6 bases and 3 bases respectively, with 15 bases between them. From germline, CDR1 is ENHRY and CDR2 SYGVKD. The CDR3 has 14 residues. The CDR3 DNA reads TGTGCCATCAGCTCCACAGAAACGGTCTACGAGCAGTACTTC. It codes for CAISSTETVYEQYF.

The V call is TRBV6-1, the J call TRBJ2-5, with TRBD1 matching 7 bases. This CDR3 has 14 amino acids. The V gene's germline CDR1 is MNHNS and CDR2 SASEGT. Germline trimming cut 10 bases from V and 10 bases from J; bases unmatched to any gene: 18. The CDR3 loop reads CATKGRGPVNDQYF. The CDR3 region has the DNA TGTGCCACCAAGGGAAGGGGGCCCGTAAACGACCAGTACTTC.

V gene TRBV6-6 combines with J gene TRBJ2-3, with D possibly matching TRBD1 (5 bases). This CDR3 spans 15 amino acids. V was trimmed by 6 bases and J by 0 bases, leaving 13 bases between them. CDR1 and CDR2 (germline): MNHNY, SVGAGI (reference sequence). The CDR3 nucleotides are TGTGCCAGCAGGAAGACAGAATATAGCACAGATACGCAGTATTTT. Amino acid sequence: CASRKTEYSTDTQYF.

In DNA form, the CDR3 reads TGTGCCAGCAGCTCCTGGTCCCCCGCCGGCGAGCAGTACTTC. Its translation is CASSSWSPAGEQYF. The chain combines TRBV5-5 with TRBJ2-7; D uncertain. CDR3 length: 14 residues. Trimming removed 3 bases from V and 6 bases from J, with 16 bases in between. The germline V gene has CDR1 SGHKS and CDR2 YYEKEE (reference sequence).

This chain uses TRBV5-1 with TRBJ2-1; D tentatively fits TRBD1 or TRBD2 (6 bases each). CDR3 length equals 16 residues. The germline V gene encodes CDR1 SGHRS and CDR2 YFSETQ. V lost 4 bases and J lost 0, with 14 bases in between. The CDR3 is CASSLEGGSSYNEQFF. DNA of the CDR3: TGCGCCAGCAGCCTCGAAGGGGGGAGCTCCTACAATGAGCAGTTCTTC.

The V call is TRBV7-9, the J call TRBJ2-7; 8 bases agree with TRBD2. The CDR3 spans 16 residues. V trimming: 5 bases; J trimming: 2 bases; junction bases outside the gene matches: 11. The germline V gene encodes CDR1 SEHNR and CDR2 FQNEAQ (reference sequence). CDR3 coding DNA: TGTGCCAGCAGCACCACCGTGATAGCGGGAACCTACGAGCAGTACTTC. It encodes CASSTTVIAGTYEQYF.

The V gene is TRBV6-5, the J gene TRBJ1-1; D gene unclear. Trimming stripped 7 bases from V and 4 bases from J, with 13 bases between. This CDR3 has 13 residues. Germline V lookup: CDR1 MNHEY, CDR2 SVGAGI. The CDR3 here is CASTRGVITEAFF. CDR3 nucleotides: TGTGCCAGCACCCGCGGGGTGATCACTGAAGCTTTCTTT.

This chain uses TRBV7-9 with TRBJ1-3; 10 bases agree with TRBD1. Germline V CDR1 and CDR2: SEHNR, FQNEAQ (reference sequence). The CDR3 extends over 15 amino acids. J gave up 6 bases and V 4 bases, and 6 bases lay outside the gene matches. The CDR3 is CASSSGTGVENTIYF. The CDR3 DNA reads TGTGCCAGCAGCTCCGGGACAGGGGTTGAAAACACCATATATTTT. Filled out from reference TRBV7-9 and TRBJ1-3, the complete variable domain reads DTGVSQNPRHKITKRGQNVTFRCDPISEHNRLYWYRQTLGQGPEFLTYFQNEAQLEKSRLLSDRFSAERPKGSFSTLEIQRTEQGDSAMYLCASSSGTGVENTIYFGEGSWLTVV.

V is TRBV5-4 and J is TRBJ2-2; the D gene is possibly TRBD2 (6 bases). Between the trimmed V and J ends, which lost 3 bases and 6 bases, there was a span of 12 bases. Germline V lookup: CDR1 SGHNT, CDR2 YYREEE (reference sequence). The CDR3 extends over 14 amino acids. The CDR3 spells CASSSPGGAGELFF. The CDR3 nucleotides are TGTGCCAGCAGCTCTCCAGGCGGGGCCGGGGAGCTGTTTTTT. Full variable domain (rest looked up from reference TRBV5-4 and TRBJ2-2): ETGVTQSPTHLIKTRGQQVTLRCSSQSGHNTVSWYQQALGQGPQFIFQYYREEENGRGNFPPRFSGLQFPNYSSELNVNALELDDSALYLCASSSPGGAGELFFGEGSRLTVL.

The genes are TRBV19 and TRBJ2-3; D might be TRBD2 (7 bases). Germline V gene sequence: CDR1 LNHDA, CDR2 SQIVND (reference sequence). The CDR3 has 18 amino acids. The V and J ends lost 7 bases and 0 bases respectively, with 23 bases between them. The CDR3 nucleotides read TGTGCCAGTAACAAAGGGGGGACTAACCCCGGTAGCACAGATACGCAGTATTTT. As protein: CASNKGGTNPGSTDTQYF.

The chain is built from TRBV5-5 and TRBJ2-5, with 7 bases that match TRBD1. The CDR3 contains 17 residues. J was trimmed by 1 base and V by 9 bases; bases with no gene match: 18. Germline V CDR1 and CDR2: SGHKS, YYEKEE (reference sequence). CDR3 loop: CATTPRQGYLAQETQYF. CDR3 nucleotide sequence: TGTGCCACCACCCCTCGACAGGGATATTTGGCCCAAGAGACCCAGTACTTC.

This clone was recorded only once. This sequence joins TRBV15 and TRBJ2-1; 10 nucleotides line up with TRBD2. V lost 1 base to trimming and J lost 6 bases; unmatched junction nucleotides: 6. CDR1 is LNHNV, CDR2 YYDKDF, per germline (reference sequence). The CDR3 totals 16 residues. The chain's CDR3 is CATSRAPSGRGNEQFF. The CDR3 region has the DNA TGTGCCACCAGCAGAGCCCCTAGCGGGAGAGGCAATGAGCAGTTCTTC.

This chain links TRBV27 with TRBJ2-5, with no clear D. The CDR3 has 13 residues. Trimming cost V 5 bases and J 1 base, with 8 bases left between them. Looked up from germline, CDR1 is MNHEY and CDR2 is SMNVEV (reference sequence). For the CDR3, the DNA is TGTGCCAGCAGTCACCTATCCCAAGAGACCCAGTACTTC. Translating gives CASSHLSQETQYF.

The V and J genes are TRBV27 and TRBJ2-3; the D gene could be TRBD1 or TRBD2 (5 bases each). Germline V gene data show CDR1 as MNHEY and CDR2 as SMNVEV (reference sequence). Trimming shortened V by 7 bases and J by 2 bases, and 25 bases separated the two germline ends. This CDR3 spans 18 amino acids. The CDR3 reads CASTKRRGGSRITDTQYF. Written as DNA, the CDR3 is TGTGCCAGCACCAAACGCCGGGGCGGCAGCCGAATCACAGATACGCAGTATTTT.

The chain joins TRBV9 to TRBJ2-1, with D maybe TRBD1 (6 bases). Germline V gene lookup returns CDR1 SGDLS and CDR2 YYNGEE. This CDR3 has 15 residues. The germline V and J ends were trimmed by 3 bases and 6 bases, with 16 bases remaining between them. The CDR3 DNA sequence: TGTGCCAGCAGCGCAACGGACAGTTTTTTCAATGAGCAGTTCTTC. Translated, it gives CASSATDSFFNEQFF.

This sequence joins TRBV6-1 and TRBJ1-4; D might be TRBD1 (6 bases). V lost 3 bases and J 8 bases, leaving 16 bases between the germline ends. Germline V lookup: CDR1 MNHNS, CDR2 SASEGT. The CDR3 is 15 amino acids. CDR3: CASSDDPNRVEKLFF. The CDR3, as DNA: TGTGCCAGCAGTGACGACCCAAACAGGGTCGAAAAACTGTTTTTT.